The rows below give T cell receptor beta chains drawn from one sample of a study of control samples from healthy donors and cancer patients. Profiled with immunoSEQ multiplex PCR; TCRdb holds only in-frame clones, not every one. The repertoire holds about 170,000 clones, with just over 85% as singletons. Sequencing input: blood. All receptors come from a woman younger than 45 in good health. Both conserved end residues are part of each CDR3. A D gene is named only where the DNA matches it firmly. The size field is filled for only some rows; it gives once, few, many or a size class.

cdr3_length	clone_size	d_call	v_call	j_call	cdr3_nt	cdr3_aa
13	.	.	TRBV28	TRBJ2-7	TGTGCCAGCAGTTGGATGGGAGGCTACGAGCAGTACTTC	CASSWMGGYEQYF
15	.	.	TRBV2	TRBJ2-2	TGTGCCAGCAGTGATGGCCCTGGGAGAACCGGGGAGCTGTTTTTT	CASSDGPGRTGELFF
13	.	.	TRBV29-1	TRBJ1-2	TGCAGCGTTGAAGTAGCAGGGAACTATGGCTACACCTTC	CSVEVAGNYGYTF
14	.	TRBD1	TRBV4-1	TRBJ2-7	TGCGCCAGCAGCCCCGACAGGGGGCGCCTCGAGCAGTACTTC	CASSPDRGRLEQYF
17	.	TRBD1	TRBV13	TRBJ2-2	TGTGCCAGCAGCTCCAAGGGGGGGACAGGGGTCAACGGGGAGCTGTTTTTT	CASSSKGGTGVNGELFF
15	.	.	TRBV10-3	TRBJ1-1	TGTGCCATCAAACAGACCGGGCCTTGGGATACTGAAGCTTTCTTT	CAIKQTGPWDTEAFF
12	.	TRBD1	TRBV2	TRBJ1-1	TGTGCCAGCAGCGAGGACAGGGTAGGAGCTTTCTTT	CASSEDRVGAFF
14	.	.	TRBV2	TRBJ1-2	TGTGCCAGCAGGCCGGGACACCCAATCTATGGCTACACCTTC	CASRPGHPIYGYTF
13	.	.	TRBV9	TRBJ1-5	TGTGCCAGCAGCGGTGGGGGAAATCAGCCCCAGCATTTT	CASSGGGNQPQHF
15	.	TRBD2	TRBV5-6	TRBJ2-1	TGTGCCAGCAGCTTGTGGACTAGCGGGATCGGTGAGCAGTTCTTC	CASSLWTSGIGEQFF
15	.	TRBD1	TRBV27	TRBJ2-4	TGTGCCAGCGGGACCCCCGGGACAGGGGAGAACATTCAGTACTTC	CASGTPGTGENIQYF
15	.	.	TRBV4-1	TRBJ1-1	TGCGCCAGCAGCCAAGGGTATGGGCCGAACACTGAAGCTTTCTTT	CASSQGYGPNTEAFF
13	.	.	TRBV7-9	TRBJ2-2	TGTGCCGGTGAGGAGGCGGACACCGGGGAGCTGTTTTTT	CAGEEADTGELFF
12	.	.	TRBV13	TRBJ1-1	TGTGCCAGCAGAGCCGACAGACCTGAAGCTTTCTTT	CASRADRPEAFF
12	.	.	TRBV5-6	TRBJ2-5	TGTGCCAGCAGCTTCTCCCCAGAGACCCAGTACTTC	CASSFSPETQYF
13	.	.	TRBV5-4	TRBJ1-5	TGTGCCAGCAGCGTGGGCCGGGGACAGCCCCAGCATTTT	CASSVGRGQPQHF
14	once	.	TRBV25-1	TRBJ1-2	TGTGCCAGCAGTGAATCGGGCAGGGACTATGGCTACACCTTC	CASSESGRDYGYTF
16	few	.	TRBV3-1/TRBV3-2	TRBJ2-5	TGTGCCAGCAGCCAAAGTTTTAGGCATGTCCAAGAGACCCAGTACTTC	CASSQSFRHVQETQYF
12	few	.	TRBV28	TRBJ1-3	TGTGCCAGCAGTTTTCCCAGGAGCACCATATATTTT	CASSFPRSTIYF
17	.	TRBD2	TRBV24-1	TRBJ2-3	TGTGCCACCAGTGATCCGGGACTAGCGGGGGCCACAGATACGCAGTATTTT	CATSDPGLAGATDTQYF
12	.	.	TRBV7-2	TRBJ1-1	TGTGCCAGCAGCTTAGTTCGCACTGAAGCTTTCTTT	CASSLVRTEAFF
16	.	.	TRBV2	TRBJ1-6	TGTGCCAGCAGTGAAGTAAGGACCGCAAATAATTCACCCCTCCACTTT	CASSEVRTANNSPLHF
14	.	TRBD2	TRBV6-6	TRBJ2-7	TGTGCCAGCAGTTTCGGACTAGCCGCCTACGAGCAGTACTTC	CASSFGLAAYEQYF
16	.	.	TRBV5-4	TRBJ2-1	TGTGCCAGCAGCTCGAGGGGGGCCCTTCGATACAATGAGCAGTTCTTC	CASSSRGALRYNEQFF
14	.	TRBD1	TRBV19	TRBJ1-1	TGTGCCAGTAGTCGACAGGGGACAAACACTGAAGCTTTCTTT	CASSRQGTNTEAFF
15	.	.	TRBV5-1	TRBJ2-3	TGCGCCAGCAGCAATACCGGGCAACCCACAGATACGCAGTATTTT	CASSNTGQPTDTQYF
14	.	.	TRBV3-1/TRBV3-2	TRBJ1-2	TGTGCCAGCAGCCACCACAGCGCCTACTATGGCTACACCTTC	CASSHHSAYYGYTF
14	.	.	TRBV18	TRBJ2-3	TGTGCCAGCTCACCAATTCCTAGCACAGATACGCAGTATTTT	CASSPIPSTDTQYF
13	.	.	TRBV19	TRBJ1-1	TGTGCCAGCGGGGGGCCGGGGAGGACTGAAGCTTTCTTT	CASGGPGRTEAFF
16	.	.	TRBV10-3	TRBJ1-6	TGTGCCATCAGTGAGTCGAAGGGGGGCTACAAGTCACCCCTCCACTTT	CAISESKGGYKSPLHF
16	many	TRBD1	TRBV12-5	TRBJ1-2	TGTGCTAGTGGTTTGGTTCGGGACAGGGGAATCTATGGCTACACCTTC	CASGLVRDRGIYGYTF
13	once	.	TRBV12-3/TRBV12-4	TRBJ2-7	TGTGCCAGCAGCCTGTCCCCCTCCTACGAGCAGTACTTC	CASSLSPSYEQYF
15	.	TRBD2	TRBV9	TRBJ2-7	TGTGCCAGCAGCGTAGCAGTGACTAGCGGATACGAGCAGTACTTC	CASSVAVTSGYEQYF
16	.	.	TRBV19	TRBJ2-1	TGTGCCAGTGGAACTTCCAGGGTGTACGCCTACAATGAGCAGTTCTTC	CASGTSRVYAYNEQFF
11	.	.	TRBV10-3	TRBJ1-6	TGTACCATCAGCGACAGCTCTACCCTCCACTTT	CTISDSSTLHF
12	.	.	TRBV24-1	TRBJ2-7	TGTGCCACCAGTGGATCGGGGTACGAGCAGTACTTC	CATSGSGYEQYF
14	.	TRBD1	TRBV25-1	TRBJ1-4	TGTGCCAGCAGCGCAGGGGGTACTAATGAAAAACTGTTTTTT	CASSAGGTNEKLFF
13	.	.	TRBV19	TRBJ1-4	TGTGCCAGTAGGGCTGGGCCTAATGAAAAACTGTTTTTT	CASRAGPNEKLFF
15	once	TRBD1	TRBV3-1/TRBV3-2	TRBJ1-3	TGTGCCAGCAGCCAGGTCGGACAGGGAATAAACACCATATATTTT	CASSQVGQGINTIYF
18	.	.	TRBV12-5	TRBJ2-1	TGTGCTAGTGGTTTGGTACATCCACGGGGGGCCAGGGGCAATGAGCAGTTCTTC	CASGLVHPRGARGNEQFF